These 19 T cell receptor beta chains were sequenced from one sample in a study of cytomegalovirus exposure and HLA in healthy donors. The PCR was carried out with 60 Vbeta primers and 13 Jbeta primers. The repertoire was sequenced with immunoSEQ multiplex PCR; TCRdb's copy has only in-frame clones and lacks some. The sample has under 150,000 clones; roughly 9% are singletons. Sequencing was done on a sample of PBMCs. The receptors derive from a woman aged 35 to 49 in good health and CMV-seropositive.

In this sample, this clone turned up a few times. The chain recombines TRBV4-1 with TRBJ2-2; D possibly corresponds to TRBD2 (6 bases). In germline, CDR1 is MGHRA, CDR2 YSYEKL. Deletions cut 3 bases from V and 3 bases from J, with 20 bases between. The CDR3 is 18 amino acids. CDR3 loop: CASSQHDPIRDYTGELFF. In nucleotides, the CDR3 is TGCGCCAGCAGCCAGCACGATCCCATCCGGGACTACACCGGGGAGCTGTTTTTT.

The chain employs TRBV6-1 and TRBJ2-5; 14 bases are a match to TRBD2. CDR3 size: 18 residues. The germline V gene has CDR1 MNHNS and CDR2 SASEGT. With V trimmed by 1 base and J by 5 bases, 9 bases remained unmatched. CDR3 region: CASSEGTSGGPEWETQYF. The CDR3 DNA is TGTGCCAGCAGTGAAGGGACTAGCGGGGGGCCGGAATGGGAGACCCAGTACTTC.

This clone was observed a few times. J is TRBJ2-1 and V is TRBV9; weak D call: TRBD2 (6 bases). The germline gives CDR1 SGDLS, CDR2 YYNGEE. The V end lost 4 bases, the J end lost 1 base, and 12 bases lay between the germline ends. The CDR3 is 15 residues long. The CDR3 nucleotides are TGTGCCAGCAGCTCGAGTGGGGGGTCCTACAATGAGCAGTTCTTC. It specifies CASSSSGGSYNEQFF.

The genes are TRBV5-1 and TRBJ2-5, with D possibly TRBD2 on 5 matching bases. The CDR3 is 13 residues long. V lost 4 bases, J lost 5 bases, and 12 bases lay in between. The germline CDR1 and CDR2 sequences are SGHRS and YFSETQ. This CDR3 is CASSRDPEETQYF. The CDR3 DNA sequence: TGCGCCAGCAGCCGGGATCCCGAGGAGACCCAGTACTTC. The full variable domain, in which reference TRBV5-1 and TRBJ2-5 provide the parts outside the CDR3, is KAGVTQTPRYLIKTRGQQVTLSCSPISGHRSVSWYQQTPGQGLQFLFEYFSETQRNKGNFPGRFSGRQFSNSRSEMNVSTLELGDSALYLCASSRDPEETQYFGPGTRLLVL.

This clone was counted only a few times. DNA for the CDR3: TGTGCCAGCAGCGTCAGCGGGGCCTCGCCCGGGGAGCTGTTTTTT. Residues: CASSVSGASPGELFF. The chain has TRBV7-2 and TRBJ2-2, with 7 positions matching TRBD2. Germline trimming cut 5 bases from V and 6 bases from J; bases unmatched to any gene: 9. The V gene's germline CDR1 is SGHTA and CDR2 FQGNSA. The CDR3 is 15 residues long.

CDR3 region: CSGPQGAKPNTQYF. CDR3 in DNA: TGCAGCGGCCCACAGGGGGCTAAACCTAATACGCAGTATTTT. The chain carries TRBV29-1 and TRBJ2-3; 9 bases fit TRBD1. V shed 7 bases, J shed 7 bases, and the junction held 12 bases outside the gene matches. In germline, CDR1 is SQVTM, CDR2 ANQGSEA. The CDR3 is made up of 14 amino acids.

A note on this clone: A junction end diverges from the germline sequence, so it may reflect a read error. Other DNA sequences of this sample code for an identical CDR3. The rearrangement joins TRBV19 to TRBJ1-1; D not certain. This CDR3 has 12 residues. Germline CDR1 is LNHDA and CDR2 is SQIVND (reference sequence). CDR3 in amino acids: CASSIADTEAFF. The CDR3 DNA is TGTGCCAGTAGTATTGCGGATACTGAAGCTTTCTTC.

The chain carries TRBV5-8 and TRBJ1-2; 8 nucleotides match TRBD1. CDR1 SGHTS and CDR2 YDEGEE come from the germline V gene. This CDR3 comprises 14 residues. V lost 2 bases, J lost 5 bases, and 5 bases stayed unmatched. CDR3 protein: CASSFGGQAYGYTF. In nucleotides, the CDR3 is TGTGCCAGCAGCTTTGGGGGACAGGCGTATGGCTACACCTTC. Filled out from reference TRBV5-8 and TRBJ1-2, the complete variable domain reads EAGVTQSPTHLIKTRGQQATLRCSPISGHTSVYWYQQALGLGLQFLLWYDEGEERNRGNFPPRFSGRQFPNYSSELNVNALELEDSALYLCASSFGGQAYGYTFGSGTRLTVV.

The genes are TRBV5-4 and TRBJ1-1, with D uncertain. Per germline, CDR1 SGHNT and CDR2 YYREEE (reference sequence). V lost 1 base to trimming and J lost 5 bases, with 15 bases between them. CDR3 length equals 15 residues. CDR3 amino acids: CASSLTPAAETEAFF. DNA of the CDR3: TGTGCCAGCAGCTTGACCCCCGCGGCAGAAACTGAAGCTTTCTTT. Variable domain in full (rest from reference TRBV5-4 and TRBJ1-1): ETGVTQSPTHLIKTRGQQVTLRCSSQSGHNTVSWYQQALGQGPQFIFQYYREEENGRGNFPPRFSGLQFPNYSSELNVNALELDDSALYLCASSLTPAAETEAFFGQGTRLTVV.

V is TRBV19 and J is TRBJ2-7, with 8 bases fitting TRBD2. The ends lost 6 bases at V and 0 bases at J; junction bases unmatched: 4. CDR1 is LNHDA, CDR2 SQIVND, per germline (reference sequence). The CDR3 has 14 residues. The CDR3 region is CASRVSGVSYEQYF. The CDR3 nucleotides are TGTGCCAGTAGAGTTAGCGGGGTCTCCTACGAGCAGTACTTC.

The rearrangement uses TRBV11-2 and TRBJ1-3; D call uncertain. Trimming removed 8 bases at V and 2 bases at J, with 10 bases between. Germline assignment: CDR1 SGHAT and CDR2 FQNNGV. The CDR3 has 13 residues. The CDR3 DNA follows: TGTGCCAGCTGGAGTGGCACTGGAAACACCATATATTTT. Translation: CASWSGTGNTIYF.

CDR3 sequence: CASSIQGALGAHNEQFF. DNA for the CDR3: TGTGCCAGTAGTATACAGGGGGCGCTAGGGGCACACAATGAGCAGTTCTTC. V is TRBV19 and J is TRBJ2-1, with TRBD1 matching 8 bases. Germline trimming cut 2 bases from V and 5 bases from J; bases unmatched to any gene: 11. The CDR3 is 17 amino acids. The germline gives CDR1 LNHDA, CDR2 SQIVND (reference sequence).

The V and J genes are TRBV2 and TRBJ2-3; possible D gene TRBD1, 6 bases. CDR1 and CDR2 (germline): SNHLY, FYNNEI. This CDR3 comprises 14 residues. The germline V and J ends were trimmed by 7 bases and 3 bases, with 14 bases remaining between them. The chain's CDR3 is CASTDRQGTDTQYF. In DNA form, the CDR3 reads TGTGCCAGCACTGACCGGCAGGGGACAGATACGCAGTATTTT.

A few counts support this clone. This rearrangement joins TRBV4-3 to TRBJ1-6; tentatively, D is TRBD1 (6 bases). V was cut by 2 bases and J by 7 bases, with 12 bases left in between. The germline V gene encodes CDR1 LGHNA and CDR2 YSLEER. The CDR3 has 15 amino acids. The CDR3 sequence: CASSQQLGQNSPLHF. The DNA for the CDR3 is TGCGCCAGCAGCCAACAACTTGGACAGAATTCACCCCTCCACTTT.

The V and J genes are TRBV7-2 and TRBJ1-5; TRBD1 matches at 7 bases. V dropped 4 bases and J dropped 5; count of bases not matched to a gene: 2. Germline CDR1 is SGHTA and CDR2 is FQGNSA. The CDR3 covers 13 residues. This CDR3 is CASSSQGDQPQHF. CDR3 DNA: TGTGCCAGCAGCTCCCAGGGGGATCAGCCCCAGCATTTT.

This clone was detected a few times. The junction departs from germline at one end; a sequencing error may be responsible. This chain links TRBV5-1 with TRBJ1-2; 8 bases are a match to TRBD1. CDR1 is SGHRS and CDR2 is YFSETQ in the germline V gene. This CDR3 is built from 14 residues. In nucleotides, the CDR3 is TGCGCCAGCAGCTTTTCGCAGGGGGCCTATGGCTACTCCTTC. Its protein is CASSFSQGAYGYSF.

This clone was picked up a small number of times. The gene calls are TRBV5-1 and TRBJ1-3; 7 nucleotides agree with TRBD1. This CDR3 region has 15 residues. V gave up 0 bases and J gave up 5 bases; unmatched junction bases: 5. From germline, CDR1 is SGHRS and CDR2 YFSETQ. The CDR3: CASSLDRGERNTIYF. The CDR3 nucleotides are TGCGCCAGCAGCTTGGACAGGGGTGAGAGAAACACCATATATTTT.

This clone was found a few times. The V call is TRBV5-4, the J call TRBJ1-1; D call uncertain. Germline-derived CDR1 and CDR2 are SGHNT and YYREEE (reference sequence). CDR3 length equals 16 residues. Trimming cost V 4 bases and J 0 bases, with 16 bases left between them. The CDR3 here is CASSPGREIMNTEAFF. The CDR3 nucleotides read TGTGCCAGCAGCCCCGGTCGGGAGATAATGAACACTGAAGCTTTCTTT.

This clone was seen more than once but under ten times. This sequence joins TRBV29-1 and TRBJ2-7, with 7 bases lining up with TRBD2. Germline V CDR1 and CDR2: SQVTM, ANQGSEA. The CDR3 runs 14 residues. V lost 1 base and J lost 5; bases outside the gene matches: 8. CDR3 bases: TGCAGCGTTGAAGGATGGGGAACTAGCGACGAGCAGTACTTC. Its translation: CSVEGWGTSDEQYF.